Only a few counts were recorded for the clone carrying this T cell receptor (beta chain). The antigen remains unidentified. The data were taken from a study of T-cell memory formation after mild COVID-19. Study results and limitations: Still unconfirmed is whether the second-wave clones peaking on day 37 recognized SARS-CoV-2.

The ends were cut back, 3 bases at V and 0 bases at J, with 10 bases in the middle. CDR3 length: 15 residues. Germline loops: CDR1 SGHDT, CDR2 YYEEEE. In TCRdb, the 5' RACE reads were re-called with MiXCR into one record per CDR3 protein. The table includes some 330,000 distinct CDR3 sequences, over 20% detected once. Specimen: PBMCs or a T cell subset sorted from them (not recorded which). The TCR sequence derives from an adult woman who had mild COVID-19 (a few samples of this study predate the infection). Cell type and time point are not known. The V gene is TRBV5-6, the J gene TRBJ2-1, with D tentatively TRBD1 or TRBD2 (5 bases each). The CDR3 protein is CASSWGRLSYNEQFF. The CDR3 DNA is TGTGCCAGCAGCTGGGGACGTCTCTCCTACAATGAGCAGTTCTTC.